This T cell receptor beta chain was sequenced during a study of beta chain features in type 1 diabetes (dated by TCRdb to 2016 to 2019). For the study in its entirety: Mean age, gender distribution, total cell number and subset yield were not different between patients and healthy donors. A total of 107,917,701 sorted cells were examined across all samples, and the number of cells per subset was strongly correlated with RNA yield. The study compared TCRB repertoires of sorted circulating CD4+ T cell subsets between recently diagnosed type 1 diabetes patients and matched healthy donors. Regulatory and stem cell-like memory subsets were obtained from only 8 patients and roughly 8 healthy donors, while naive and central memory subsets were obtained from all 30 or so donors.

The High Capacity cDNA Reverse Transcription Kit was used to reverse transcribe all of the isolated RNA, meaning that expressed TCRB transcripts were what got sequenced. For stem cell-like memory T cell samples, survey-depth immunoSEQ sequencing was used, averaging about 1 million total reads per sample. Sorted cells were lysed in RLT buffer, and RNA was extracted using DNase-treated RNeasy Micro or Mini kits according to cell number. To prevent cross-contamination, each cell subset was processed individually, whereas patient and healthy donor samples were processed jointly. Using the immunoSEQ multiplex PCR, TCRB sequences were amplified from cDNA into 87-bp fragments spanning the CDR3 region. Amplicons were sequenced on the Illumina HiSeq platform. On the authors' methods: PCR bias was corrected computationally using synthetic template baselines, and reads within Hamming distance 2 were collapsed, with unmergeable singletons discarded. By aligning reads against IMGT, V, D and J genes, CDR3 length, and insertions or deletions at six rearrangement sites were assigned. Within each subset, clonotype counts were normalized to sorted cell number, and only after that were true diversity and Gini coefficients computed with the tcR R package. The overlap coefficient, calculated on TCRB nucleotide sequences, was used to quantify repertoire sharing. What TCRdb holds here is the immuneACCESS table cut down to in-frame rearrangements. Part of the clones is not present; checked against another copy, under half of the missing clones reflect an unresolved V gene, and the others are unexplained. That table is the source of V, J and clone size, and D and trimming were worked out from the DNA. A total of around 50,000 clones appear in this sample, approximately 40% of them only once. The top ten hold around 0.13% of the sample.

From each donor, a single peripheral blood sample of 100 to 150 mL on average was drawn into heparinised tubes. A BD FACSAria II and a panel including CD45RO, CCR7, CD25, CD127, CD95 and CD27 were used to sort naive, central memory, regulatory and stem cell-like memory CD4+ T cells. A purity above 95% was achieved for all sorted populations. PBMCs were isolated immediately by Lymphoprep density gradient centrifugation and stained directly without culture. To minimize batch effects, samples were stained and sorted in pairs, one healthy donor with one patient per experiment. Points on this clone: What antigen it recognizes has not been identified. Base quality data are lacking; no much larger clone is found one base away.

Study-wide findings and limitations: In all four CD4+ subsets, TCRB CDR3 length was moderately but significantly shorter in type 1 diabetes patients. At VDJ recombination sites, patients with type 1 diabetes made fewer insertions and deleted more nucleotides, a pattern implying thymic rearrangement abnormalities. PCR might favor shorter templates, but patient and control samples were amplified and corrected together, so any skew would affect both groups equally. Only small numbers of individuals were included in the HLA sub-analyses, which left unresolved whether HLA type had any influence on TCRB rearrangement. Naive, central memory and regulatory TCRB repertoires appeared more similar among patients than among healthy donors. Because cDNA rather than genomic DNA was sequenced, highly expressing activated cells could have been over-represented, although no difference in activation and CD3 levels was found between groups.

Taken from the germline V gene, the CDR1 and CDR2 loops are MDHEN and SYDVKM. The cysteine opens and the phenylalanine closes a CDR3 of 14 amino acids. Only the CDR3 part of the read is kept: 42 bases, read in frame from the first base. V is cut by 2 bases and J by 5 bases, and the space between the germline ends is 11 bases. The material sequenced was stem cell memory CD4+ T cells from blood. The intended sense of this specimen's cell subset or site label: stem cell-like memory CD4+ T cells. This chain joins TRBV28 to TRBJ2-3; a tentative D match to TRBD2 spans 6 bases. This clonotype originated in a man aged 25 to 45 with type 1 diabetes. The sequenced DNA is TGTGCCAGCAGTTTAACGGCGGGAAGAGATACGCAGTATTTT. It codes for CASSLTAGRDTQYF.